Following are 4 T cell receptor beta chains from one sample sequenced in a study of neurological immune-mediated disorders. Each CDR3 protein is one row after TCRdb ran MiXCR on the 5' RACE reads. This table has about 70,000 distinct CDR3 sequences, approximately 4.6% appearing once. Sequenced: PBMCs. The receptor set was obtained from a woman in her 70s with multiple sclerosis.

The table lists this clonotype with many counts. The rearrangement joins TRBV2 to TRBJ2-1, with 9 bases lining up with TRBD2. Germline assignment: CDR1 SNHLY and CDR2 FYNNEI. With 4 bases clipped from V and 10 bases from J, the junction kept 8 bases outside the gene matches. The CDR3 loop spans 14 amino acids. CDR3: CASSGLAGLFEQFF. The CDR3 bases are TGTGCCAGCAGTGGGCTAGCGGGATTGTTCGAGCAGTTCTTC.

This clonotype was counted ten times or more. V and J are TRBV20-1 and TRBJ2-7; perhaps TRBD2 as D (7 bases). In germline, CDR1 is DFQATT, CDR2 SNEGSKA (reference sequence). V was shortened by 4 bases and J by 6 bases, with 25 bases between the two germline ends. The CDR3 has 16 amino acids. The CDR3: CSATRSGGRALSEQYF. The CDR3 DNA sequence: TGCAGTGCTACAAGATCGGGGGGCCGAGCCCTGAGCGAGCAGTACTTC.

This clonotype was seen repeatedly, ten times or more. CDR3: CASSGGQTYGYTF. CDR3 DNA: TGTGCCAGCAGCGGGGGACAGACCTATGGCTACACCTTC. This rearrangement joins TRBV5-6 to TRBJ1-2; 7 nucleotides agree with TRBD1. With V trimmed by 4 bases and J by 4 bases, 4 bases remained unmatched. This CDR3 is built from 13 residues. The germline CDR1 and CDR2 sequences are SGHDT and YYEEEE. The whole variable domain, filled in from reference TRBV5-6 and TRBJ1-2, reads DAGVTQSPTHLIKTRGQQVTLRCSPKSGHDTVSWYQQALGQGPQFIFQYYEEEERQRGNFPDRFSGHQFPNYSSELNVNALLLGDSALYLCASSGGQTYGYTFGSGTRLTVV.

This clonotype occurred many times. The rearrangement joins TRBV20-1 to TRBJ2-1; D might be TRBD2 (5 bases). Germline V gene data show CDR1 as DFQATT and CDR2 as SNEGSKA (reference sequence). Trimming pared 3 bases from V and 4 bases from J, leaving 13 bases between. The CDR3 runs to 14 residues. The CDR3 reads CSASWRQRYNEQFF. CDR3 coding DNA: TGCAGTGCTAGCTGGAGGCAGCGATACAATGAGCAGTTCTTC.